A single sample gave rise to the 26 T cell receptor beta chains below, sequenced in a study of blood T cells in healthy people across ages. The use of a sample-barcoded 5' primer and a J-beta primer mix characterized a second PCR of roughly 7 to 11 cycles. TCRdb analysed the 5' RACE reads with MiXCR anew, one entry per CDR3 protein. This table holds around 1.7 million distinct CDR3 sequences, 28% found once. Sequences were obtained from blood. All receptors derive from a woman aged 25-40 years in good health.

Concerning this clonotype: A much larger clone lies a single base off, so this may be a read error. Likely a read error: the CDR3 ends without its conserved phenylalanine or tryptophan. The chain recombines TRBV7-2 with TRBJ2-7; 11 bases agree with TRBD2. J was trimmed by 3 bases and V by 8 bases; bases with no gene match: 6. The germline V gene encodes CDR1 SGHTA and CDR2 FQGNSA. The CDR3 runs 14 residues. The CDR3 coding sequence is TGTGCCAGCGGAATAGCGGGAGGGCACTACGAGCAGTACTAC. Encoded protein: CASGIAGGHYEQYY.

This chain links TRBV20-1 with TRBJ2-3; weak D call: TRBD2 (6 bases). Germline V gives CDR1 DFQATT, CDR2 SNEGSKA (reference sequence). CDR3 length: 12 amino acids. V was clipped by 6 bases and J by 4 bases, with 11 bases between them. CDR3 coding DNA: TGCAGTGCGGAGGGACGGGCAGATACGCAGTATTTT. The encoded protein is CSAEGRADTQYF.

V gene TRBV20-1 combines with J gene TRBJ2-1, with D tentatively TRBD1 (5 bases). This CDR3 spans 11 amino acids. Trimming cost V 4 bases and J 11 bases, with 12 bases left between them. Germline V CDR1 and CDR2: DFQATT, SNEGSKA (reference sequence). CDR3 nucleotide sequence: TGCAGTGCTAACAGCAGGGATAAGCAGTTCTTC. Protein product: CSANSRDKQFF.

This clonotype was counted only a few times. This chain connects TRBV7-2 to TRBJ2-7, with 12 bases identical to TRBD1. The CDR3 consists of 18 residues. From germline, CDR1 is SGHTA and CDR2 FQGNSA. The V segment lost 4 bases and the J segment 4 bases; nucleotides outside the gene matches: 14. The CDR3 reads CASSSKAGTGGMRYEQYF. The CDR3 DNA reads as TGTGCCAGCAGCTCAAAGGCGGGGACAGGGGGCATGAGATACGAGCAGTACTTC.

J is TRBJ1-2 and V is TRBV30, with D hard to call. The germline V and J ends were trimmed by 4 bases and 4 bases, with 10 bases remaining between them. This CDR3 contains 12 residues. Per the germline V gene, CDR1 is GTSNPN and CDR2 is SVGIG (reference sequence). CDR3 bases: TGTGCCTGGATTCGCGGAACCTATGGCTACACCTTC. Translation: CAWIRGTYGYTF.

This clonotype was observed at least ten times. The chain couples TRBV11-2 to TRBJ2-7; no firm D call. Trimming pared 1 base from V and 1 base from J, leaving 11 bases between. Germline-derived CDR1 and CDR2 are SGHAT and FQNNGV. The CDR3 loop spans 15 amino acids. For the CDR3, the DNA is TGTGCCAGCAGCTTAGTCGAGAGGCTTTCCTACGAGCAGTACTTC. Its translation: CASSLVERLSYEQYF.

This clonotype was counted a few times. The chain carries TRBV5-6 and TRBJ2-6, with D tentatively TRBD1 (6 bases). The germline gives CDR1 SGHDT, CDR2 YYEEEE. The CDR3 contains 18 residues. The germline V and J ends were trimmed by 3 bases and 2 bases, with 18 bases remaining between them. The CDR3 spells CASSWPWNRDPGANVLTF. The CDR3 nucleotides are TGTGCCAGCAGCTGGCCCTGGAACAGGGATCCTGGGGCCAACGTCCTGACTTTC.

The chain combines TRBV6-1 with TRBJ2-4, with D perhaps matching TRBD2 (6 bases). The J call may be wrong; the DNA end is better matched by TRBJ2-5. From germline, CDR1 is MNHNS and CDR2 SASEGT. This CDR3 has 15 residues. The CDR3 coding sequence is TGTGCCAGCACCAGAGGAGGGCCCCCTGGGGAGACCCAGTACTTC. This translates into CASTRGGPPGETQYF.

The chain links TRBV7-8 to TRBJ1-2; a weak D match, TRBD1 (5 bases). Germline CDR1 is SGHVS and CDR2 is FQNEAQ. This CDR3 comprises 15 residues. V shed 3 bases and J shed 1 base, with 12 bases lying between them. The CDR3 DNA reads TGTGCCAGCAGCTTGGGGCCCGGTGTTAACTATGGCTACACCTTC. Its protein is CASSLGPGVNYGYTF.

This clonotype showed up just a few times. CDR3: CSARGSGSHNEQFF. The CDR3 DNA reads as TGCAGTGCTAGAGGTAGCGGGAGCCACAATGAGCAGTTCTTC. The chain couples TRBV20-1 to TRBJ2-1; 9 nucleotides line up with TRBD2. The CDR3 is 14 amino acids. Germline lookup yields CDR1 DFQATT and CDR2 SNEGSKA (reference sequence). V lost 1 base, J lost 5 bases, and 3 bases stayed unmatched.

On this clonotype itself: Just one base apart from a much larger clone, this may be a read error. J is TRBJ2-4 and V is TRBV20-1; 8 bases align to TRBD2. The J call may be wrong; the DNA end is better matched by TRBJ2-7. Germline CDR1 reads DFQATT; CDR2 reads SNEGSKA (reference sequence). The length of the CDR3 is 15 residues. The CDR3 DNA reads TGCGGTGCAGAGAGGGGTGCGGGAGGTCGATACGAGCAGTACTTC. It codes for CGAERGAGGRYEQYF.

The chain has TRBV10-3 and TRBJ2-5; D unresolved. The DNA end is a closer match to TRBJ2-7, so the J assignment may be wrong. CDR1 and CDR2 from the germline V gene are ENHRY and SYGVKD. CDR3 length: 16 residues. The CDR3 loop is CAISESLARYDYEQYF. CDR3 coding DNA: TGTGCCATCAGTGAGTCTTTAGCCAGGTATGATTACGAGCAGTACTTC.

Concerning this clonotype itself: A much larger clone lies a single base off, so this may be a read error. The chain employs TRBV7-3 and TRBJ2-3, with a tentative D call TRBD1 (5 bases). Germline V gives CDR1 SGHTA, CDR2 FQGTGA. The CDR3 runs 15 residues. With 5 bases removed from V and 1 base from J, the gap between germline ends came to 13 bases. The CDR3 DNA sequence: TGTGCCAGCAGCCCGAATCAACAGGGCACAGATACGCAGTATTTT. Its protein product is CASSPNQQGTDTQYF.

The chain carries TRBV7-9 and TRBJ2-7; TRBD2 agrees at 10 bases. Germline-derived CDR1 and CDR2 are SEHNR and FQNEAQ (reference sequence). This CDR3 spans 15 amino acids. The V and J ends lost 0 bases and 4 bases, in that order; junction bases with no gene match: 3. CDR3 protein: CASSLALLAGYEQYF. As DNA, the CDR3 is TGTGCCAGCAGCTTAGCGTTACTAGCGGGATACGAGCAGTACTTC.

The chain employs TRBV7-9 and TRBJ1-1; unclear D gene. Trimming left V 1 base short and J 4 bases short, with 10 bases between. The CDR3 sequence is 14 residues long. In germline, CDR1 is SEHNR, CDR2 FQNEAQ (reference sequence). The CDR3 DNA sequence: TGTGCCAGCAGCTTAGACAGTTCGAGCACTGAAGCTTTCTTT. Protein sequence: CASSLDSSSTEAFF.

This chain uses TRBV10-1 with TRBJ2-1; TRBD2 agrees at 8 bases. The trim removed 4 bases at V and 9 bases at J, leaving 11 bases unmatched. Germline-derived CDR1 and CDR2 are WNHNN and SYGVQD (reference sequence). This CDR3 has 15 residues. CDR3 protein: CASSGAGEGSGEQFF. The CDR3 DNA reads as TGCGCCAGCAGTGGAGCGGGAGAGGGCAGCGGTGAGCAGTTCTTC.

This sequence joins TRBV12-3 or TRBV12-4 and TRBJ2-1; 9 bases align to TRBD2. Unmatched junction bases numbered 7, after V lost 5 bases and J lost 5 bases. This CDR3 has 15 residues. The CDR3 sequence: CASSPRTSANNEQFF. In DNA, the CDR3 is TGTGCCAGCAGTCCCCGGACTAGCGCAAACAATGAGCAGTTCTTC.

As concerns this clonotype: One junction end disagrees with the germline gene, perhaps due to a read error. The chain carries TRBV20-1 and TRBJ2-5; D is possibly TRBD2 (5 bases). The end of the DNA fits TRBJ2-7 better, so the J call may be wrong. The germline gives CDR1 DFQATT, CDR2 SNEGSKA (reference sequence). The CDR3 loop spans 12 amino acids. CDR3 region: CSARGQVGEQYF. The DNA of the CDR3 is TGCAGTGCCAGAGGGCAGGTAGGCGAGCAGTACTTC.

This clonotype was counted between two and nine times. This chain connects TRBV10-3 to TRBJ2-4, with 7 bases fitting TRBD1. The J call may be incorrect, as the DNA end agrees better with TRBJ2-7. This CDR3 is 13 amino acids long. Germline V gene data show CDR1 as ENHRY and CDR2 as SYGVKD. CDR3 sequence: CAIRGDSQYEQYF. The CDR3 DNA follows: TGTGCCATCAGGGGGGACAGTCAGTACGAGCAGTACTTC.

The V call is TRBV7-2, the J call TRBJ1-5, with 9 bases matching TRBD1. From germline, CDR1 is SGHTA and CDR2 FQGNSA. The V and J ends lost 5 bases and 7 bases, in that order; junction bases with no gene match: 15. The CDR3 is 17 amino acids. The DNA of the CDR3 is TGTGCCAGCAGCCAAGGGGGATCAATGACAGGGGGACAGCCCCAGCATTTT. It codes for CASSQGGSMTGGQPQHF.

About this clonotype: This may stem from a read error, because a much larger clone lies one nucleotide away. In nucleotides, the CDR3 is TGTACCAGCAGCTTAGAGGATGCCACAGATACGCAGTATTTT. The encoded protein is CTSSLEDATDTQYF. The V gene is TRBV11-2, the J gene TRBJ2-3; D not resolved. The CDR3 consists of 14 residues. Germline CDR1 reads SGHAT; CDR2 reads FQNNGV. Drawing the rest from reference TRBV11-2 and TRBJ2-3, the complete variable domain is EAGVAQSPRYKIIEKRQSVAFWCNPISGHATLYWYQQILGQGPKLLIQFQNNGVVDDSQLPKDRFSAERLKGVDSTLKIQPAKLEDSAVYLCTSSLEDATDTQYFGPGTRLTVL.

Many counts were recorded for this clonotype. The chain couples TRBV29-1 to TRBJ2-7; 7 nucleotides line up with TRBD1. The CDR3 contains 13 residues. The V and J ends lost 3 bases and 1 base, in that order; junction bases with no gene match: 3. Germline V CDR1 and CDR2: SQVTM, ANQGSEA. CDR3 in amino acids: CSVDEGASYEQYF. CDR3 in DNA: TGCAGCGTTGATGAGGGGGCTTCCTACGAGCAGTACTTC.

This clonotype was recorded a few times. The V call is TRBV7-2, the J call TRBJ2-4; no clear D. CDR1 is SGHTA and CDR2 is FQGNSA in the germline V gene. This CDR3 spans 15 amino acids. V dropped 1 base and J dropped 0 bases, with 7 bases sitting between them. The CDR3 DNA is TGTGCCAGCAGCTTAGGTCCGATAGCCAAAAACATTCAGTACTTC. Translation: CASSLGPIAKNIQYF.

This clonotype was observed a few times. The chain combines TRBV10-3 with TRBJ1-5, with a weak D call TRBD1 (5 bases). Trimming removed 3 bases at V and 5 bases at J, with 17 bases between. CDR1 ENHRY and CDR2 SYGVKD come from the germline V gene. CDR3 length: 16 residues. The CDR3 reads CAISDPATGGDQPQHF. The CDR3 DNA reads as TGTGCCATCAGTGACCCAGCAACCGGGGGTGATCAGCCCCAGCATTTT.

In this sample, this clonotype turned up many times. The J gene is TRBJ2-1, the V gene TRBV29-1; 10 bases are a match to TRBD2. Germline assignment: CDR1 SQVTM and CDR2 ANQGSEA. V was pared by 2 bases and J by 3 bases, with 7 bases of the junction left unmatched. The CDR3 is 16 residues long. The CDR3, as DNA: TGCAGCGTTGAACCTGCCGGGACTAGCGACTACAATGAGCAGTTCTTC. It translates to CSVEPAGTSDYNEQFF.

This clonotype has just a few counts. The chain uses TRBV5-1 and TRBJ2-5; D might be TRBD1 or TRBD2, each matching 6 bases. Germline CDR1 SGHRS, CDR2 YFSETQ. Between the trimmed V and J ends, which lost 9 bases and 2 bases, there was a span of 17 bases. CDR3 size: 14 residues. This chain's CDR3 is CATRQTGLQETQYF. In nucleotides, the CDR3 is TGCGCCACCCGACAGACAGGACTACAAGAGACCCAGTACTTC.